The 5 T cell receptor beta chains given below trace back to one sample, sequenced in a study of preoperative IRX-2 immunotherapy in early breast cancer. The assay was immunoSEQ multiplex PCR, and TCRdb's table has in-frame clones only and misses some. This table has around 38,000 clones, roughly 80% appearing once. The treatment is: preoperative locoregional IRX-2 cytokine immunotherapy. This material consisted of tumor tissue, taken after IRX-2 immunotherapy. The receptors originated from a human donor with breast cancer.

This sequence joins TRBV6-8 and TRBJ2-7; D is uncertain. Looked up from germline, CDR1 is MNHGY and CDR2 is SAAAGT. This CDR3 spans 12 amino acids. V dropped 6 bases and J dropped 5 bases, with 11 bases sitting between them. The CDR3 sequence is CASSRSQHEQYF. DNA for the CDR3: TGTGCCAGCAGCCGATCCCAGCACGAGCAGTACTTC.

A note on this clone: The junction and the germline gene differ at one end; a read error may be behind it. The CDR3 protein is CAISVGQSSSTDTQYF. In DNA form, the CDR3 reads TGTGCCATCAGTGTAGGACAGTCCAGCTCCACAGATACGCAGTATTTT. The J gene is TRBJ2-3, the V gene TRBV6-4; possible D gene TRBD1, 6 bases. The germline V gene encodes CDR1 MRHNA and CDR2 SNTAGT. The CDR3 spans 16 residues.

This chain uses TRBV6-4 with TRBJ1-6; TRBD1 matches at 8 bases. The trim removed 7 bases at V and 10 bases at J, leaving 9 bases unmatched. The CDR3 loop spans 14 amino acids. In germline, CDR1 is MRHNA, CDR2 SNTAGT. CDR3 residues: CASTRQGRESPLHF. CDR3 in DNA: TGTGCCAGCACACGACAGGGGAGGGAATCACCCCTCCACTTT.

V is TRBV6-7 and J is TRBJ1-2, with 9 nucleotides matching TRBD1. TRBV6-7 is an open reading frame whose function is uncertain. The V gene end was trimmed by 5 bases and the J gene end by 1 base; junction bases not matched to a gene: 14. The CDR3 runs to 18 residues. The CDR3 DNA sequence: TGTGCCAGCAGTGAAGCGGCGTTTCGGACAGGGGTTAACTATGGCTACACCTTC. Translation: CASSEAAFRTGVNYGYTF.

The gene calls are TRBV28 and TRBJ1-4, with 7 bases lining up with TRBD1. CDR3 size: 14 residues. Germline CDR1 and CDR2: MDHEN and SYDVKM. Germline trimming cut 5 bases from V and 0 bases from J; bases unmatched to any gene: 0. Here the CDR3 DNA reads TGTGCCAGCAGTGGGACAGCAACTAATGAAAAACTGTTTTTT. Translation gives CASSGTATNEKLFF. The entire variable domain, with the rest obtained from reference TRBV28 and TRBJ1-4, is as follows: DVKVTQSSRYLVKRTGEKVFLECVQDMDHENMFWYRQDPGLGLRLIYFSYDVKMKEKGDIPEGYSVSREKKERFSLILESASTNQTSMYLCASSGTATNEKLFFGSGTQLSVL.